This T cell receptor beta chain was recorded in a study of response to subunit inactivated influenza vaccine. The CDR3 totals 13 residues. V lost 6 bases and J 5 bases, leaving 11 bases between the germline ends. TCRdb reanalysed the RT-PCR reads using MiXCR and keeps one entry per CDR3 protein. This table has more than 250,000 distinct CDR3 sequences, 20% to 25% appearing once. There are many counts of this clonotype. The chain combines TRBV12-3 or TRBV12-4 with TRBJ1-5; D is undetermined. This material consisted of PBMCs from blood, taken 21 months after vaccination. This TCR was sampled from a man aged 50-75 years who received an inactivated influenza vaccine. CDR3 sequence (DNA): TGTGCCAGCAGCTCTACCTGGGATCAGCCCCAGCATTTT. Translating gives CASSSTWDQPQHF.